The 7 T cell receptor beta chains below were found in one sample sequenced in a study of blood T cell repertoires in COVID-19. The method was immunoSEQ multiplex PCR; TCRdb's version includes in-frame clones alone and lacks a portion of them. Among roughly 150,000 clones listed, over 80% were seen once. Sample: peripheral blood. Source of these receptors: a man aged 80 or over with acute or convalescent COVID-19.

V usage is TRBV19 and J usage is TRBJ1-6; no definite D call. Trimming shortened V by 5 bases and J by 10 bases, and 9 bases separated the two germline ends. This CDR3 is built from 12 residues. Germline-derived CDR1 and CDR2 are LNHDA and SQIVND (reference sequence). CDR3 sequence (DNA): TGTGCCAGTAGTGCGGGTAGGTCACCCCTCCACTTT. It encodes CASSAGRSPLHF.

This clone has just a few counts. The chain combines TRBV27 with TRBJ1-6; 7 nucleotides line up with TRBD1. CDR1 and CDR2 from the germline V gene are MNHEY and SMNVEV (reference sequence). The V gene end was trimmed by 4 bases and the J gene end by 4 bases; junction bases not matched to a gene: 10. The CDR3 spans 17 residues. CDR3 in amino acids: CASSSRQGRGYNSPLHF. CDR3 sequence (DNA): TGTGCCAGCAGTTCCCGACAGGGAAGAGGGTATAATTCACCCCTCCACTTT.

The chain links TRBV28 to TRBJ1-5; D unresolved. From germline, CDR1 is MDHEN and CDR2 SYDVKM. The CDR3 has 13 amino acids. V was shortened by 5 bases and J by 5 bases, with 10 bases between the two germline ends. Here the CDR3 DNA reads TGTGCCAGCAGTCCAACAACCTATCAGCCCCAGCATTTT. This gives the protein CASSPTTYQPQHF.

This chain joins TRBV7-9 and TRBJ2-7, with TRBD1 matching 11 bases. The germline CDR1 and CDR2 sequences are SEHNR and FQNEAQ (reference sequence). V lost 3 bases and J lost 7; bases outside the gene matches: 8. CDR3 length: 15 amino acids. The CDR3 DNA reads as TGTGCCAGCAGCTTCTACGGACAGGGGGCGGAAGAGCAGTACTTC. Protein product: CASSFYGQGAEEQYF.

The chain recombines TRBV28 with TRBJ1-2, with D possibly being TRBD1 (6 bases). The CDR3 totals 13 residues. Trimming left V 5 bases short and J 4 bases short, with 11 bases between. Germline lookup yields CDR1 MDHEN and CDR2 SYDVKM. The CDR3 is CASSPGGAYGYTF. DNA for the CDR3: TGTGCCAGCAGTCCCGGGGGGGCCTATGGCTACACCTTC.

The J gene is TRBJ2-7, the V gene TRBV7-8, with 8 bases aligning to TRBD2. The trim removed 5 bases at V and 4 bases at J, leaving 7 bases unmatched. The CDR3 consists of 14 residues. In germline, CDR1 is SGHVS, CDR2 FQNEAQ. CDR3 sequence (DNA): TGTGCCAGCAGCCCCGGGGGGGCGATATACGAGCAGTACTTC. Amino acid sequence: CASSPGGAIYEQYF.

This clone occurred once. This chain links TRBV18 with TRBJ1-5; no clear D. This CDR3 region has 14 residues. CDR1 and CDR2 (germline): KGHSH, LQKENI. With 1 base removed from V and 1 base from J, the gap between germline ends came to 5 bases. CDR3: CASSPLESNQPQHF. DNA for the CDR3: TGTGCCAGCTCACCACTGGAGAGCAATCAGCCCCAGCATTTT.